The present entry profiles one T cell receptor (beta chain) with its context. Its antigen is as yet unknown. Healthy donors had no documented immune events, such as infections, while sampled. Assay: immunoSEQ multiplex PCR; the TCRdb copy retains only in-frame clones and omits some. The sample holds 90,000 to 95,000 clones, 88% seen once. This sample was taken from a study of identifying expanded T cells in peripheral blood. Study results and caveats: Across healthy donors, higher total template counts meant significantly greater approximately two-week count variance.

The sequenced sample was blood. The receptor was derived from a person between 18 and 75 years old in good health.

The CDR3 spells CASSLYQDSPLHF. The CDR3 nucleotides are TGTGCCAGCAGCTTATATCAAGATTCACCCCTCCACTTT. The genes are TRBV7-3 and TRBJ1-6; D call uncertain. V gave up 2 bases and J gave up 8 bases, with 7 bases separating them. This CDR3 has 13 residues. Germline CDR1 is SGHTA and CDR2 is FQGTGA.